A selection of T cell receptor beta chains follows, all from one sample in a study of cytomegalovirus exposure and HLA in healthy donors. Clones were sequenced by immunoSEQ multiplex PCR, and TCRdb holds only the in-frame ones, with some missing. The sample has about 200,000 clones; almost 80% are singletons. Input material: PBMCs. The origin of the receptors is a male donor in good health and CMV-seronegative. CDR3s include the opening cysteine and the closing phenylalanine or tryptophan. The D gene is left open where the match is weak. The size entry is marked missing in some rows and otherwise reads once, few, many or a size class.

j_call,d_call,clone_size,v_call,cdr3_aa,cdr3_nt
TRBJ1-1,TRBD1,NA,TRBV6-5,CAGRQTTGVNTEAFF,TGTGCCGGCAGGCAAACGACAGGGGTGAACACTGAAGCTTTCTTT
TRBJ2-5,NA,few,TRBV5-1,CASSVTAEETQYF,TGCGCCAGCAGCGTGACAGCAGAAGAGACCCAGTACTTC
TRBJ2-3,NA,NA,TRBV5-6,CASSLSLRTDTQYF,TGTGCCAGCAGCTTGTCCCTGAGAACAGATACGCAGTATTTT
TRBJ2-3,TRBD1,NA,TRBV30,CAWMGTGRIDTQYF,TGTGCCTGGATGGGGACAGGGCGGATAGATACGCAGTATTTT
TRBJ2-5,TRBD2,NA,TRBV7-3,CASSPRASGQETQYF,TGTGCCAGCAGCCCCCGCGCTAGCGGCCAAGAGACCCAGTACTTC
TRBJ1-1,NA,NA,TRBV9,CASGGVTEAFF,TGTGCCAGCGGGGGGGTAACTGAAGCTTTCTTT
TRBJ1-1,NA,NA,TRBV7-2,CASSPQIALTEAFF,TGTGCCAGCAGCCCCCAGATTGCCCTCACTGAAGCTTTCTTT
TRBJ1-2,NA,NA,TRBV4-3,CASSQVGGSYGYTF,TGCGCCAGCAGCCAAGTCGGGGGTAGCTATGGCTACACCTTC
TRBJ2-1,TRBD1,NA,TRBV5-1,CASSLDLGRGLYNEQFF,TGCGCCAGCAGCTTGGACCTGGGCAGGGGGCTGTACAATGAGCAGTTCTTC
TRBJ2-7,TRBD2,NA,TRBV9,CASSVGTGGLYEQYF,TGTGCCAGCAGCGTAGGAACGGGGGGGCTTTACGAGCAGTACTTC
TRBJ1-1,NA,NA,TRBV29-1,CSVGVGQMNTEAFF,TGCAGCGTTGGAGTTGGGCAGATGAACACTGAAGCTTTCTTT
TRBJ2-5,NA,NA,TRBV7-7,CASTSGDDETQYF,TGTGCTAGCACCTCAGGGGATGACGAGACCCAGTACTTC
TRBJ2-3,TRBD2,NA,TRBV7-8,CASSLLAGGRTDTQYF,TGTGCCAGCAGCTTATTGGCGGGGGGTCGCACAGATACGCAGTATTTT
TRBJ2-5,TRBD2,NA,TRBV4-2,CASSQDGSGAQETQYF,TGTGCCAGCAGCCAAGATGGTAGCGGGGCTCAAGAGACCCAGTACTTC
TRBJ1-1,NA,NA,TRBV9,CASSAQGFTEAFF,TGTGCCAGCAGCGCACAGGGTTTCACTGAAGCTTTCTTT
TRBJ2-7,TRBD2,NA,TRBV6-5,CASSYLDSGGSYEQYF,TGTGCCAGCAGTTACCTGGACAGCGGGGGATCCTACGAGCAGTACTTC
TRBJ1-4,TRBD1,NA,TRBV2,CASSRQGREEKLFF,TGTGCCAGCAGCCGACAGGGACGAGAAGAAAAACTGTTTTTT
TRBJ2-2,NA,NA,TRBV18,CASSPSGPHTGELFF,TGTGCCAGCTCACCATCAGGTCCCCACACCGGGGAGCTGTTTTTT
TRBJ2-5,NA,NA,TRBV25-1,CASSESGSIQYF,TGTGCCAGCAGTGAATCTGGTAGCATCCAGTACTTC
TRBJ1-1,NA,NA,TRBV6-5,CASSYSMSQLTEAFF,TGTGCCAGCAGTTACTCGATGTCACAGCTCACTGAAGCTTTCTTT
TRBJ1-4,NA,NA,TRBV7-2,CASSLSRGTNEKLFF,TGTGCCAGCAGCCTATCCAGGGGAACTAATGAAAAACTGTTTTTT
TRBJ1-1,TRBD1,NA,TRBV19,CASSTDRETNTEAFF,TGTGCCAGTAGTACAGACAGGGAAACGAACACTGAAGCTTTCTTT
TRBJ1-1,NA,NA,TRBV7-6,CASSLQGGGGTEAFF,TGTGCCAGCAGCTTGCAGGGCGGGGGCGGCACTGAAGCTTTCTTT